This T cell receptor beta chain was obtained from a study of OX40 agonist ivuxolimab in advanced cancers. Assay: immunoSEQ multiplex PCR; the TCRdb copy retains only in-frame clones and omits some. The table has around 68,000 clones, roughly 90% seen once; the top ten hold approximately 1%. Sequencing was performed on CD4+ or CD8+ T cells sorted from blood, taken in a trial of the OX40 agonist ivuxolimab. The sequence came from an adult with an advanced solid tumor such as melanoma, head and neck, liver or kidney cancer.

CDR3 nucleotides: TGTGCCAGCAGCCCCAGACTCGGACATGCCTACGAGCAGTACTTC. Protein sequence: CASSPRLGHAYEQYF. This rearrangement joins TRBV4-2 to TRBJ2-5; possibly TRBD1 for D (5 bases). The DNA matches TRBJ2-7 better at its end, which makes the J call doubtful. CDR3 length: 15 residues. Germline CDR1 is LGHNA and CDR2 is YNFKEQ.